Following are 24 T cell receptor beta chains from one sample sequenced in a study of graft-versus-host responses after intestinal transplantation. Only in-frame clones appear in the TCRdb table, and some are missing; sequencing was by immunoSEQ multiplex PCR. Of 65,000 to 85,000 clones listed, 80% to 95% were seen once; the top ten hold less than 8%. Here the sequenced sample was bone marrow, taken roughly 780 days after intestinal transplantation. The receptors stem from a human patient who received an intestinal transplant, so some T cells may come from the graft donor.

The J gene is TRBJ2-7, the V gene TRBV10-3, with TRBD2 matching 14 bases. The germline V gene encodes CDR1 ENHRY and CDR2 SYGVKD. This CDR3 has 15 amino acids. V shed 6 bases and J 1 base; nucleotides not matched to a gene: 2. CDR3 region: CAIRTSGGESYEQYF. As DNA, the CDR3 is TGTGCCATCAGGACTAGCGGGGGGGAATCCTACGAGCAGTACTTC.

The rearrangement uses TRBV29-1 and TRBJ1-1, with a tentative D call TRBD1 (6 bases). CDR3 size: 11 residues. Germline V gene sequence: CDR1 SQVTM, CDR2 ANQGSEA. The germline V and J ends were trimmed by 8 bases and 1 base, with 8 bases remaining between them. The CDR3 loop is CSSRGNTEAFF. The CDR3 coding sequence is TGCAGCTCCAGGGGGAACACTGAAGCTTTCTTT.

The chain has TRBV5-1 and TRBJ1-2, with 11 nucleotides matching TRBD1. V lost 2 bases and J lost 5; bases outside the gene matches: 5. The CDR3 is 15 residues long. CDR1 is SGHRS, CDR2 YFSETQ, per germline. Here the CDR3 DNA reads TGCGCCAGCAGCTTCCGGGACAGGGGGAAATATGGCTACACCTTC. Encoded protein: CASSFRDRGKYGYTF.

This clone was seen at least ten times. Relative to the germline gene, one junction end is altered; a read error may explain this. The gene calls are TRBV5-1 and TRBJ1-6; tentative D call: TRBD1 (6 bases). Germline CDR1 and CDR2: SGHRS and YFSETQ. The CDR3 totals 15 residues. CDR3 sequence reads: CASSSEGELATPLHF. The CDR3 nucleotides are TGTGCCAGCAGCTCTGAGGGGGAGCTGGCTACACCCCTCCACTTT.

V usage is TRBV6-1 and J usage is TRBJ1-1; D unresolved. V was trimmed by 4 bases and J by 4 bases, leaving 10 bases between them. The germline CDR1 and CDR2 sequences are MNHNS and SASEGT. The CDR3 runs 13 residues. In DNA, the CDR3 is TGTGCCAGCAGTGCCTCAGTGGGCACTGAAGCTTTCTTT. It is translated as CASSASVGTEAFF.

The chain carries TRBV10-2 and TRBJ1-4; a weak D match, TRBD1 (6 bases). The CDR3 length is 15 residues. Germline V lookup: CDR1 WSHSY, CDR2 SAAADI. Trimming removed 2 bases at V and 7 bases at J, with 14 bases between. CDR3 in DNA: TGCGCCAGCAGTGAGCAAAGGGGGATCGGTGAAAAACTGTTTTTT. Encoded protein: CASSEQRGIGEKLFF.

The J gene is TRBJ2-2, the V gene TRBV9; 11 bases line up with TRBD2. The germline V gene encodes CDR1 SGDLS and CDR2 YYNGEE. The CDR3 contains 18 residues. Trimming at V came to 3 bases and at J to 2 bases, leaving 9 bases not matched to a gene. CDR3 nucleotides: TGTGCCAGCAGCGAAAAACCGGGACTAGCGGCAAACACCGGGGAGCTGTTTTTT. This gives the protein CASSEKPGLAANTGELFF.

This chain joins TRBV4-1 and TRBJ1-1, with D unresolved. This CDR3 is 15 amino acids long. Germline V gives CDR1 MGHRA, CDR2 YSYEKL. V was trimmed by 7 bases and J by 0 bases, leaving 15 bases between them. Here the CDR3 reads CASKGRPELNTEAFF. The CDR3 DNA reads TGCGCCAGCAAAGGGAGGCCGGAATTGAACACTGAAGCTTTCTTT.

The gene calls are TRBV4-3 and TRBJ1-6, with D perhaps matching TRBD1 (5 bases). CDR1 and CDR2 from the germline V gene are LGHNA and YSLEER. This CDR3 has 16 amino acids. V lost 1 base and J 14 bases, leaving 21 bases between the germline ends. CDR3 protein: CASSQGRGGTPGTLHF. The CDR3 DNA sequence: TGCGCCAGCAGCCAAGGACGCGGCGGGACCCCTGGGACCCTCCACTTT.

This sequence joins TRBV27 and TRBJ1-1; TRBD1 matches 7 bases. Trimming cost V 8 bases and J 0 bases; bases outside gene matches: 12. The CDR3 totals 16 residues. Looked up from germline, CDR1 is MNHEY and CDR2 is SMNVEV (reference sequence). The CDR3 coding sequence is TGTGCCAGCCTCGGGGGGGACAGCCTTATGAACACTGAAGCTTTCTTT. As protein: CASLGGDSLMNTEAFF.

The chain employs TRBV29-1 and TRBJ1-2; unclear D gene. Trimming took 6 bases from V and 2 from J, leaving 10 bases between them. The CDR3 contains 12 residues. From germline, CDR1 is SQVTM and CDR2 ANQGSEA. CDR3 protein: CSVQTPNYGYTF. CDR3 bases: TGCAGCGTCCAGACACCAAACTATGGCTACACCTTC.

The chain recombines TRBV5-4 with TRBJ2-7, with TRBD2 matching 8 bases. Germline CDR1 is SGHNT and CDR2 is YYREEE (reference sequence). J lost 5 bases, V lost 2 bases, and 9 bases had no gene match. The CDR3 sequence is 15 residues long. The DNA for the CDR3 is TGTGCCAGCAGCTTTGGGGCCCGGGAGGGTAACGAGCAGTACTTC. This sequence encodes CASSFGAREGNEQYF.

The rearrangement uses TRBV7-7 and TRBJ2-1; 10 bases line up with TRBD1. The germline V gene has CDR1 SSHAT and CDR2 FNYEAQ (reference sequence). Unmatched junction bases numbered 5, after V lost 6 bases and J lost 6 bases. The CDR3 loop spans 14 amino acids. The DNA for the CDR3 is TGTGCCAGCAGTCCCGGGACAGGGGCCAATGAGCAGTTCTTC. Protein: CASSPGTGANEQFF. The entire variable domain, with the rest obtained from reference TRBV7-7 and TRBJ2-1, is as follows: GAGVSQSPRYKVTKRGQDVTLRCDPISSHATLYWYQQALGQGPEFLTYFNYEAQPDKSGLPSDRFSAERPEGSISTLTIQRTEQRDSAMYRCASSPGTGANEQFFGPGTRLTVL.

The V and J genes are TRBV14 and TRBJ1-2, with D possibly being TRBD1 (5 bases). The V end was cut by 1 base, the J end by 7 bases, with 13 bases between. The germline gives CDR1 SGHDN, CDR2 FVKESK. The CDR3 is 14 residues long. The CDR3 region is CASSQGRGQGGYTF. CDR3 bases: TGTGCCAGCAGCCAAGGACGGGGCCAGGGTGGCTACACCTTC.

The chain employs TRBV6-6 and TRBJ1-2, with TRBD1 matching 8 bases. V gave up 4 bases and J gave up 11 bases; unmatched junction bases: 9. This CDR3 region has 13 residues. Germline CDR1 MNHNY, CDR2 SVGAGI (reference sequence). This CDR3 is CASSLERTGSYTF. The CDR3 DNA is TGTGCCAGCAGTTTAGAACGGACAGGGTCTTACACCTTC.

The J gene is TRBJ1-1, the V gene TRBV6-6; a weak D match, TRBD1 (6 bases). CDR3 size: 13 residues. Trimming pared 7 bases from V and 7 bases from J, leaving 16 bases between. Germline-derived CDR1 and CDR2 are MNHNY and SVGAGI (reference sequence). CDR3 DNA sequence: TGTGCCAGCAACAGGGCCTCTGTGGGTGAAGCTTTCTTT. This translates into CASNRASVGEAFF.

V usage is TRBV15 and J usage is TRBJ2-7; tentative D call: TRBD1 (5 bases). V was trimmed by 3 bases and J by 1 base, leaving 16 bases between them. The CDR3 sequence is 16 residues long. Germline V CDR1 and CDR2: LNHNV, YYDKDF (reference sequence). The CDR3 sequence is CATSRALDGASYEQYF. In DNA, the CDR3 is TGTGCCACCAGCAGGGCCCTTGATGGGGCATCCTACGAGCAGTACTTC.

The chain employs TRBV4-2 and TRBJ1-4, with D tentatively TRBD1 (6 bases). CDR3 length equals 14 residues. The V gene lost 1 base and the J gene lost 6 bases, with 9 bases spanning the gap. CDR1 and CDR2 (germline): LGHNA, YNFKEQ. The CDR3 DNA follows: TGTGCCAGCAGCCAAGTTGGGGGCCATGAAAAACTGTTTTTT. It codes for CASSQVGGHEKLFF.

The chain employs TRBV2 and TRBJ2-3, with D perhaps assigned TRBD1 or TRBD2 (6 bases each). Germline V gene lookup returns CDR1 SNHLY and CDR2 FYNNEI. V shed 9 bases and J shed 4 bases, with 23 bases lying between them. CDR3 length equals 16 residues. The CDR3 loop reads CARRGWGTNEADTQYF. In DNA, the CDR3 is TGTGCCAGGCGGGGATGGGGGACAAATGAGGCAGATACGCAGTATTTT.

The chain uses TRBV5-4 and TRBJ2-7, with D maybe TRBD1 (5 bases). Germline CDR1 and CDR2: SGHNT and YYREEE (reference sequence). The CDR3 contains 17 residues. V lost 2 bases to trimming and J lost 0 bases, with 18 bases between them. CDR3 loop: CASSLTVRDSISYEQYF. The CDR3 DNA sequence: TGTGCCAGCAGCTTAACTGTCCGAGACAGCATCTCCTACGAGCAGTACTTC.

CDR3 protein: CASSYLSLQGFTEAFF. The CDR3 DNA sequence: TGTGCCAGCAGTTACCTCTCCCTGCAGGGATTTACTGAAGCTTTCTTT. The chain uses TRBV6-5 and TRBJ1-1, with TRBD1 as a possible D gene (5 bases). Germline V gene lookup returns CDR1 MNHEY and CDR2 SVGAGI. The CDR3 is 16 residues long. V lost 2 bases and J 5 bases, leaving 18 bases between the germline ends.

The rearrangement links TRBV19 to TRBJ2-3, with D perhaps TRBD1 or TRBD2 (6 bases each). This CDR3 region has 15 residues. V lost 11 bases and J 1 base, leaving 19 bases between the germline ends. Germline lookup yields CDR1 LNHDA and CDR2 SQIVND (reference sequence). The DNA of the CDR3 is TGTGCCTGCTCTCGTGGGGGGCTAGGCACAGATACGCAGTATTTT. Its protein product is CACSRGGLGTDTQYF.

This rearrangement joins TRBV6-5 to TRBJ1-1; D unclear. Deletions cut 7 bases from V and 4 bases from J, with 13 bases between. Germline CDR1 is MNHEY and CDR2 is SVGAGI. There are 13 residues in the CDR3. As DNA, the CDR3 is TGTGCCAGCATAGGGCGCATTGGCACTGAAGCTTTCTTT. This sequence encodes CASIGRIGTEAFF.

This clone turned up a few times. The chain carries TRBV13 and TRBJ1-6; tentatively, D is TRBD1 (6 bases). The germline CDR1 and CDR2 sequences are PRHDT and FYEKMQ (reference sequence). Trimming removed 5 bases from V and 10 bases from J, with 15 bases in between. CDR3 length equals 14 residues. This chain's CDR3 is CASSPGTIESPLHF. The CDR3 coding sequence is TGTGCCAGCAGCCCAGGGACAATAGAATCACCCCTCCACTTT.